What follows is one TCR beta chain and its context. Assignment of participants to cohorts was predicated upon participant-reported clinical history. Original processing notes: Amplified reference gene primers provided the basis for estimating nucleated cell counts. Repertoires were generated with immunoSEQ multiplex PCR, while TCRdb's copy carries only in-frame clones and drops some. Clone size and V and J calls were adopted from that table, with D and trimming inferred from the DNA. Found here are over 250,000 clones, 85% to 90% of them singletons; the top ten hold approximately 2%. This CDR3 has 16 amino acids. Trimming left V 0 bases short and J 1 base short, with 13 bases between. Germline V CDR1 and CDR2: LGHDT, YNNKEL (reference sequence). This entry comes from a study of blood T cell repertoires in COVID-19. Study summary: Samples of COVID-19 (acute and convalescent) were obtained from the United States, Italy and Spain.

The material sequenced was PBMCs or T cells enriched from blood (not recorded which). V gene TRBV3-1 (or the pseudogene TRBV3-2) combines with J gene TRBJ2-7; D unclear. This clonotype was obtained from a woman aged 60-75 years who had recovered from COVID-19. In DNA, the CDR3 is TGTGCCAGCAGCCAAGATAGGTTAACAGCTTCCTACGAGCAGTACTTC. Amino acids: CASSQDRLTASYEQYF.